This T cell receptor (beta chain) was profiled in a study of CD8+ T cells in alopecia areata. Study-level findings and limits: Across lesional scalp, and particularly alopecia totalis/universalis, clonality surpassed that of normal scalp.

A note on this clone: Its target is unknown.

The length of the CDR3 is 16 residues. J was trimmed by 3 bases and V by 0 bases; bases with no gene match: 5. Germline CDR1 LGHNT, CDR2 FRNRAP. RNA, once extracted, was reverse transcribed into cDNA for use as the sequencing template. Produced via immunoSEQ multiplex PCR; TCRdb's table is partial and in-frame only. The sample contains roughly 200,000 clones, more than 55% of which appear only once. The sequencing input was CD8+ T cells sorted from blood. This receptor was taken from a human donor in good health. The chain is built from TRBV12-5 and TRBJ1-5; 7 bases agree with TRBD1. The CDR3 DNA reads as TGTGCTAGTGGTTTGGTACAGGGGCCCCACAATCAGCCCCAGCATTTT. Amino acids: CASGLVQGPHNQPQHF.